The rows below give T cell receptor beta chains drawn from one sample of a study of T cell responses to AZD1222 COVID-19 vaccine. The method was immunoSEQ multiplex PCR; TCRdb's version includes in-frame clones alone and lacks a portion of them. The sample records 150,000 to 200,000 clones, over 90% being singletons. This specimen was peripheral blood, taken on day 0 of AZD1222 vaccination. The receptors derive from an adult in good health. The CDR3 runs from the conserved cysteine through the conserved F or W. Each record gives: J gene, V gene, D gene, clone size, CDR3 DNA, CDR3 protein. The D gene is left open where the match is weak. Only some rows state a clone size, as once, few, many or a class for expanded clones.

J gene: TRBJ1-6; V gene: TRBV2; D gene: TRBD1; clone size: NA; CDR3 DNA: TGTGCCAGCAGAAGCGGGACAGGGGGTTCACCCCTCCACTTT; CDR3 protein: CASRSGTGGSPLHF
J gene: TRBJ2-7; V gene: TRBV5-1; D gene: NA; clone size: NA; CDR3 DNA: TGCGCCAGCAGCTATGGACAGTCCTACGAGCAGTACTTC; CDR3 protein: CASSYGQSYEQYF
J gene: TRBJ1-2; V gene: TRBV6-5; D gene: NA; clone size: NA; CDR3 DNA: TGTGCCAGCAGGCGGGCCGGTAGAGCTAACTATGGCTACACCTTC; CDR3 protein: CASRRAGRANYGYTF
J gene: TRBJ1-6; V gene: TRBV18; D gene: TRBD1; clone size: NA; CDR3 DNA: TGTGCCAGCTCTCCCAGACAGGGACGTTCACCCCTCCACTTT; CDR3 protein: CASSPRQGRSPLHF
J gene: TRBJ1-3; V gene: TRBV7-2; D gene: NA; clone size: few; CDR3 DNA: TGTGCCAGCCTACAGGGACCCTCTGGAAACACCATATATTTT; CDR3 protein: CASLQGPSGNTIYF
J gene: TRBJ1-2; V gene: TRBV5-4; D gene: TRBD1; clone size: NA; CDR3 DNA: TGTGCCAGCAGCTTCAGTACAGGGGGCGCGAGGGGCGGCTACACCTTC; CDR3 protein: CASSFSTGGARGGYTF
J gene: TRBJ2-2; V gene: TRBV5-6; D gene: NA; clone size: once; CDR3 DNA: TGTGCCAGCAGCATGCAGGGGATTAAGACCGGGGAGCTGTTTTTT; CDR3 protein: CASSMQGIKTGELFF
J gene: TRBJ2-5; V gene: TRBV3-1/TRBV3-2; D gene: NA; clone size: NA; CDR3 DNA: TGTGCCAGCAGCCGGAGGACCGGGTCCCAGTTATCCCAGTACTTC; CDR3 protein: CASSRRTGSQLSQYF
J gene: TRBJ2-1; V gene: TRBV5-1; D gene: TRBD2; clone size: NA; CDR3 DNA: TGCGCCAGCAGCCAGCCGACTAGCGGGAGCATATCCTACAATGAGCAGTTCTTC; CDR3 protein: CASSQPTSGSISYNEQFF
J gene: TRBJ1-1; V gene: TRBV14; D gene: NA; clone size: NA; CDR3 DNA: TGTGCCAGCAGCGACTTTGTTAACACTGAAGCTTTCTTT; CDR3 protein: CASSDFVNTEAFF
J gene: TRBJ2-7; V gene: TRBV6-4; D gene: NA; clone size: NA; CDR3 DNA: TGTGCCATCTACCACAGTGGGGGTTACGAGCAGTACTTC; CDR3 protein: CAIYHSGGYEQYF
J gene: TRBJ2-3; V gene: TRBV6-2/TRBV6-3; D gene: TRBD1; clone size: NA; CDR3 DNA: TGTGCCAGCAGCGGACAGGGGATTGATACGCAGTATTTT; CDR3 protein: CASSGQGIDTQYF
J gene: TRBJ2-1; V gene: TRBV3-1/TRBV3-2; D gene: TRBD2; clone size: NA; CDR3 DNA: TGTGCCAGCAGCCAACGGGGGACTAGCGGAATCCATGAGCAGTTCTTC; CDR3 protein: CASSQRGTSGIHEQFF
J gene: TRBJ1-4; V gene: TRBV5-4; D gene: NA; clone size: NA; CDR3 DNA: TGTGCCAGCAGTCTGACAGCAACTAATGAAAAACTGTTTTTT; CDR3 protein: CASSLTATNEKLFF
J gene: TRBJ2-1; V gene: TRBV5-1; D gene: NA; clone size: NA; CDR3 DNA: TGCGCCAGCAGCTTAGATACTAATGAGCAGTTCTTC; CDR3 protein: CASSLDTNEQFF
J gene: TRBJ1-4; V gene: TRBV18; D gene: NA; clone size: NA; CDR3 DNA: TGTGCCAGCTCAATCGGGTCAAATGAAAAACTGTTTTTT; CDR3 protein: CASSIGSNEKLFF
J gene: TRBJ2-1; V gene: TRBV19; D gene: NA; clone size: NA; CDR3 DNA: TGTGCCAGTAGTCGGGCAGGGGGGTTCCGGGAGCAGTTCTTC; CDR3 protein: CASSRAGGFREQFF
J gene: TRBJ1-4; V gene: TRBV2; D gene: NA; clone size: NA; CDR3 DNA: TGTGCCAGCAGTGAACCACCGAACGAAAAACTGTTTTTT; CDR3 protein: CASSEPPNEKLFF
J gene: TRBJ2-5; V gene: TRBV5-1; D gene: NA; clone size: few; CDR3 DNA: TGCGCCAGCAGCTTCGAAGGGCGCGAGACCCAGTACTTC; CDR3 protein: CASSFEGRETQYF
J gene: TRBJ1-4; V gene: TRBV21-1; D gene: NA; clone size: NA; CDR3 DNA: TGTGCCAGCAGCCGGACCCTTCTACAAACAACTAATGAAAAACTGTTTTTT; CDR3 protein: CASSRTLLQTTNEKLFF
J gene: TRBJ2-5; V gene: TRBV2; D gene: NA; clone size: NA; CDR3 DNA: TGTGCCAGCAGTGAAGGGGTCAGGACCCAGTACTTC; CDR3 protein: CASSEGVRTQYF
J gene: TRBJ1-5; V gene: TRBV19; D gene: NA; clone size: NA; CDR3 DNA: TGTGCCAGTAGTATTATCCACTATCAGCCCCAGCATTTT; CDR3 protein: CASSIIHYQPQHF
J gene: TRBJ1-2; V gene: TRBV5-4; D gene: NA; clone size: NA; CDR3 DNA: TGTGCCAGCAGCTTGGTGAAGGCAGGCAACTATGGCTACACCTTC; CDR3 protein: CASSLVKAGNYGYTF
J gene: TRBJ1-2; V gene: TRBV19; D gene: NA; clone size: NA; CDR3 DNA: TGTGCCAGTAGTACGGGACCCTTCGACCCCAGCTTTAACTATGGCTACACCTTC; CDR3 protein: CASSTGPFDPSFNYGYTF
J gene: TRBJ1-1; V gene: TRBV12-3/TRBV12-4; D gene: NA; clone size: NA; CDR3 DNA: TGTGCCAGCAGCAAGACTGTGAACACTGAAGCTTTCTTT; CDR3 protein: CASSKTVNTEAFF
J gene: TRBJ1-6; V gene: TRBV7-9; D gene: NA; clone size: once; CDR3 DNA: TGTGCCAGCAGCCGCGACTTGGGAAGCGGTTCACCCCTCCACTTT; CDR3 protein: CASSRDLGSGSPLHF
J gene: TRBJ1-2; V gene: TRBV6-5; D gene: NA; clone size: NA; CDR3 DNA: TGTGCCAGCACGGTTCAGGGATATGGCTACACCTTC; CDR3 protein: CASTVQGYGYTF
J gene: TRBJ2-4; V gene: TRBV12-2; D gene: NA; clone size: NA; CDR3 DNA: TGTGCAAGTCGCTTAGCCCTCTTC; CDR3 protein: CASRLALF
J gene: TRBJ1-5; V gene: TRBV19; D gene: NA; clone size: once; CDR3 DNA: TGTGCCAGTAGTATAGGGCTTCACAATCAGCCCCAGCATTTT; CDR3 protein: CASSIGLHNQPQHF
J gene: TRBJ2-5; V gene: TRBV2; D gene: NA; clone size: NA; CDR3 DNA: TGTGCCAGCAGCGACCAGGGACCGCTTCACCACTTC; CDR3 protein: CASSDQGPLHHF
J gene: TRBJ1-1; V gene: TRBV6-5; D gene: NA; clone size: NA; CDR3 DNA: TGTGCCAGCAGTTACGCTACGAACACTGAAGCTTTCTTT; CDR3 protein: CASSYATNTEAFF
J gene: TRBJ1-2; V gene: TRBV6-5; D gene: NA; clone size: NA; CDR3 DNA: TGTGCCAGCAGTTACGAGGCAGGGAACTATGGCTACACCTTC; CDR3 protein: CASSYEAGNYGYTF
J gene: TRBJ2-3; V gene: TRBV19; D gene: NA; clone size: NA; CDR3 DNA: TGTGCCAGTAGTGCCAGGGCCACAGATACGCAGTATTTT; CDR3 protein: CASSARATDTQYF
J gene: TRBJ1-1; V gene: TRBV19; D gene: NA; clone size: NA; CDR3 DNA: TGTGCCAGTAGTTCCGGGGGCACAGACACTGAAGCTTTCTTT; CDR3 protein: CASSSGGTDTEAFF
J gene: TRBJ2-6; V gene: TRBV12-3/TRBV12-4; D gene: NA; clone size: once; CDR3 DNA: TGTGCCAGCATCCCCTCTGGGGCCAACGTCCTGACTTTC; CDR3 protein: CASIPSGANVLTF
J gene: TRBJ1-1; V gene: TRBV5-6; D gene: NA; clone size: NA; CDR3 DNA: TGTGCCAGCAGTCGCAGGGTAGACACTGAAGCTTTCTTT; CDR3 protein: CASSRRVDTEAFF
J gene: TRBJ1-5; V gene: TRBV20-1; D gene: TRBD1; clone size: NA; CDR3 DNA: TGCAGTGCTAGTAGGGACAGGTTGTTTAATCAGCCCCAGCATTTT; CDR3 protein: CSASRDRLFNQPQHF
J gene: TRBJ2-1; V gene: TRBV5-1; D gene: NA; clone size: NA; CDR3 DNA: TGCGCCAGCAGCTTCAGGAATGAGCAGTTCTTC; CDR3 protein: CASSFRNEQFF
J gene: TRBJ1-2; V gene: TRBV7-9; D gene: NA; clone size: NA; CDR3 DNA: TGTGCCAGCAGCTCCACCCTGGGCCCACCCATTCGGGGCTACACCTTC; CDR3 protein: CASSSTLGPPIRGYTF
J gene: TRBJ2-7; V gene: TRBV10-3; D gene: TRBD2; clone size: NA; CDR3 DNA: TGTGCCATCAGTGTTAGTAGCGGGAGGGGCAGCTCCTACGAGCAGTACTTC; CDR3 protein: CAISVSSGRGSSYEQYF
J gene: TRBJ2-3; V gene: TRBV5-1; D gene: NA; clone size: NA; CDR3 DNA: TGCGCCAGCAGCTTGGGAGGGGGACGCACAGATACGCAGTATTTT; CDR3 protein: CASSLGGGRTDTQYF
J gene: TRBJ1-5; V gene: TRBV20-1; D gene: NA; clone size: NA; CDR3 DNA: TGCAGTGCTAGTCGGGGGGGCGTCTGGCCCCAGCATTTT; CDR3 protein: CSASRGGVWPQHF
J gene: TRBJ1-3; V gene: TRBV7-8; D gene: TRBD1; clone size: NA; CDR3 DNA: TGTGCCAGCAGCTTCGGGACAGGCCCTGGAAACACCATATATTTT; CDR3 protein: CASSFGTGPGNTIYF
J gene: TRBJ2-2; V gene: TRBV6-6; D gene: TRBD2; clone size: few; CDR3 DNA: TGTGCCAGCAGCCGACTAGCGGGAGGGAACACCGGGGAGCTGTTTTTT; CDR3 protein: CASSRLAGGNTGELFF
J gene: TRBJ1-4; V gene: TRBV6-5; D gene: NA; clone size: NA; CDR3 DNA: TGTGCCAGCAGTTACTCCTTCGAAAAACTGTTTTTT; CDR3 protein: CASSYSFEKLFF